This T cell receptor beta chain came from a study of shared clonotypes between healthy human individuals. Study-level information: Each donor contributed plates that comprised three CD4 naive, three CD4 memory, two CD8 naive and one CD8 memory.

An even split of each subset's genomic DNA across several immunoSEQ plates was performed. Repertoires were generated with immunoSEQ multiplex PCR, while TCRdb's copy carries only in-frame clones and drops some. The table has about 380,000 clones, about 96% seen once. This CDR3 is 17 amino acids long. The J segment lost 6 bases and the V segment lost 0 bases, leaving 8 bases of the junction unmatched. CDR1 is ENHRY, CDR2 SYGVKD, per germline. The sequence was obtained from a man aged 25-45 years in good health. This chain uses TRBV10-3 with TRBJ2-1, with 10 positions matching TRBD1. Sequenced: memory CD8+ T cells sorted from blood. Subset indicated: CD45RO+ cells pooled with CCR7-negative TemRA cells. CDR3: CAISESEIRTGGNEQFF. CDR3 DNA sequence: TGTGCCATCAGTGAGTCAGAGATCAGGACAGGGGGCAATGAGCAGTTCTTC.